This T cell receptor (beta chain) was documented in a study of cytomegalovirus exposure and HLA in healthy donors. Across the whole study: One earlier analysis, a look at 180 million or so T cells, found fewer than 140 million unique TCR beta sequences. Whole-study results and caveats: For most subjects, TCR beta sequences were reported to predict HLA-A and HLA-B alleles with accuracy.

Points on this clone: The antigen is not known.

Primers: 60 Vbeta forward and 13 Jbeta reverse. Here immunoSEQ multiplex PCR was the method, and the copy in TCRdb shows in-frame clones only, minus some. This table lists almost 40,000 clones. The sequence came from a woman aged 25 to 39 in good health and CMV-seropositive. Sample: PBMCs.

The CDR3 protein is CASSLDTIAFF. CDR3 sequence (DNA): TGTGCCAGCAGCTTAGACACTATAGCTTTCTTT. The chain combines TRBV7-9 with TRBJ1-1; D not resolved. V gave up 1 base and J gave up 10 bases, with 7 bases separating them. The CDR3 contains 11 residues. Germline V CDR1 and CDR2: SEHNR, FQNEAQ (reference sequence).